A selection of T cell receptor beta chains follows, all from one sample in a study of cytomegalovirus exposure and HLA in healthy donors. Method: immunoSEQ multiplex PCR; TCRdb's copy keeps in-frame clones and lacks some. In the table there are 65,000 to 70,000 clones, around 79% of which are singletons. The specimen was PBMCs. The receptors stem from a woman in her thirties in good health and CMV-seropositive. CDR3s include the opening cysteine and the closing phenylalanine or tryptophan. Each record gives: J gene, V gene, CDR3 protein.

j_gene: TRBJ2-2; v_gene: TRBV4-1; CDR3aa: CASSSPSGRARTGELFF
j_gene: -; v_gene: TRBV7-2; CDR3aa: CASSVDRLAYEQYF
j_gene: TRBJ2-2; v_gene: TRBV7-9; CDR3aa: CASSPPTVAGTGELFF
j_gene: TRBJ2-5; v_gene: TRBV7-2; CDR3aa: CASSPRVGGETQYF
j_gene: TRBJ2-5; v_gene: TRBV10-1; CDR3aa: CASSSGLAGSETQYF
j_gene: TRBJ2-7; v_gene: TRBV25-1; CDR3aa: CASSESGPSSYEQYF
j_gene: TRBJ1-1; v_gene: TRBV7-2; CDR3aa: CASSLLFVNTEAFF
j_gene: TRBJ1-3; v_gene: TRBV30; CDR3aa: CAWSLPANTIYF
j_gene: TRBJ2-7; v_gene: TRBV30; CDR3aa: CAWSVRRGGYEQYF
j_gene: TRBJ1-2; v_gene: TRBV18; CDR3aa: CASSSRDRGAGYTF
j_gene: TRBJ2-4; v_gene: TRBV10-3; CDR3aa: CAISGDRQNIQYF
j_gene: TRBJ2-2; v_gene: TRBV30; CDR3aa: CAWSVELGRREGYTGELFF
j_gene: TRBJ1-1; v_gene: TRBV6-6; CDR3aa: CASRLPGQGTEAFF
j_gene: TRBJ2-3; v_gene: TRBV21-1; CDR3aa: CASSRSPGFGFTDTQYF
j_gene: TRBJ2-3; v_gene: TRBV27; CDR3aa: CASSLSLRVTDTQYF
j_gene: TRBJ1-5; v_gene: TRBV27; CDR3aa: CASSLKGYQPQHF
j_gene: TRBJ1-2; v_gene: TRBV28; CDR3aa: CASSATGTTSGYTF
j_gene: TRBJ2-7; v_gene: TRBV4-1; CDR3aa: CASSQGTGLSYEQYF
j_gene: TRBJ2-7; v_gene: TRBV6-1; CDR3aa: CAGGGANTWDEQYF
j_gene: TRBJ1-5; v_gene: TRBV10-3; CDR3aa: CATNGTANQPQHF
j_gene: TRBJ1-2; v_gene: TRBV30; CDR3aa: CACREDRGHGYTF
j_gene: TRBJ1-1; v_gene: TRBV6-6; CDR3aa: CASSSLVTEAFF
j_gene: TRBJ2-1; v_gene: TRBV7-3; CDR3aa: CASSLSGPHNEQFF
j_gene: TRBJ1-5; v_gene: TRBV19; CDR3aa: CASRLDRGVNQPQHF
j_gene: TRBJ2-7; v_gene: TRBV6-5; CDR3aa: CASSISGATYEQYF
j_gene: TRBJ2-1; v_gene: TRBV4-1; CDR3aa: CASSQVLLASSYNEQFF
j_gene: TRBJ2-1; v_gene: TRBV6-1; CDR3aa: CASSESRAYNEQFF
j_gene: TRBJ1-5; v_gene: TRBV4-2; CDR3aa: CASSPSPLAINQPQHF
j_gene: TRBJ2-7; v_gene: TRBV4-1; CDR3aa: CASSQRTGDEQYF
j_gene: TRBJ2-4; v_gene: TRBV4-1; CDR3aa: CASSQLPGLLAKNIQYF
j_gene: TRBJ1-1; v_gene: TRBV7-9; CDR3aa: CASSLQGGSTEAFF
j_gene: TRBJ1-1; v_gene: TRBV19; CDR3aa: CASRGTSQGKMNTEAFF
j_gene: TRBJ2-3; v_gene: TRBV4-1; CDR3aa: CASSQDRTKDTQYF
j_gene: TRBJ2-5; v_gene: TRBV27; CDR3aa: CASSPGTSGRVQTQYF
j_gene: TRBJ2-2; v_gene: TRBV5-1; CDR3aa: CASSMRLAGVVNTGELFF
j_gene: TRBJ2-7; v_gene: TRBV7-2; CDR3aa: CASSLGRLAGGAEQYF
j_gene: TRBJ2-1; v_gene: TRBV27; CDR3aa: CASSLGPFGQGDEQFF
j_gene: TRBJ2-7; v_gene: TRBV7-2; CDR3aa: CASSLESRVLYEQYF
j_gene: TRBJ2-3; v_gene: TRBV7-3; CDR3aa: CASSSDGGITDTQYF
j_gene: TRBJ2-1; v_gene: TRBV10-3; CDR3aa: CAIRDRSGVGEQFF
j_gene: TRBJ2-6; v_gene: TRBV6-5; CDR3aa: CASSLGGSGANVLTF
j_gene: TRBJ2-7; v_gene: TRBV29-1; CDR3aa: CSVGAQGLIEQYF
j_gene: TRBJ2-7; v_gene: TRBV7-9; CDR3aa: CASTGTGGTEGQYF
j_gene: TRBJ1-1; v_gene: TRBV13; CDR3aa: CASTPPDRGVDTEAFF
j_gene: TRBJ2-7; v_gene: TRBV2; CDR3aa: CATLGLAGGSEQYF
j_gene: TRBJ2-1; v_gene: TRBV7-9; CDR3aa: CASSRTSGSNEQFF
j_gene: TRBJ2-2; v_gene: TRBV5-4; CDR3aa: CASSWGSGNTGELFF
j_gene: TRBJ1-3; v_gene: TRBV10-3; CDR3aa: CAISRTQSSGNTIYF
j_gene: TRBJ2-1; v_gene: TRBV5-4; CDR3aa: CASSPSSAYNEQFF